Below, 14 T cell receptor beta chains from the same sample are listed, as sequenced in a study of cytomegalovirus exposure and HLA in healthy donors. A multiplex PCR was run with 60 Vbeta primers and 13 Jbeta primers. Libraries were prepared by immunoSEQ multiplex PCR; TCRdb keeps only in-frame clonotypes and omits some of them. The sample shows 160,000 or so clones, over 70% of them seen only once. Sample: PBMCs. These receptors all stem from a woman between 18 and 29 years old in good health and CMV-seronegative.

This clone was seen only once. At the DNA level, this CDR3 is encoded by other sequences in the same sample as well. The chain employs TRBV29-1 and TRBJ2-7; D not certain. This CDR3 comprises 15 residues. Germline assignment: CDR1 SQVTM and CDR2 ANQGSEA. V dropped 0 bases and J dropped 1 base, with 13 bases sitting between them. The DNA of the CDR3 is TGCAGCGTTGAAGATTGGCAGGAACGGTCCTACGAGCAGTACTTC. Protein: CSVEDWQERSYEQYF.

V usage is TRBV16 and J usage is TRBJ2-7, with D unresolved. The CDR3 has 13 residues. The germline V gene has CDR1 KGHSY and CDR2 FQNENV. V lost 4 bases and J 7 bases, leaving 14 bases between the germline ends. CDR3 sequence (DNA): TGTGCCAGCAGCCGCTCCGTGGGCAGGGAGCAGTACTTC. The encoded protein is CASSRSVGREQYF.

This clone was recorded only once. This chain links TRBV4-1 with TRBJ1-4, with D unresolved. From germline, CDR1 is MGHRA and CDR2 YSYEKL. V lost 0 bases to trimming and J lost 2 bases, with 19 bases between them. CDR3 size: 19 residues. The CDR3 region is CASSQDLRQQLMTNEKLFF. Here the CDR3 DNA reads TGCGCCAGCAGCCAAGATCTCAGGCAACAGTTGATGACTAATGAAAAACTGTTTTTT.

The chain combines TRBV6-1 with TRBJ2-1; TRBD1 might be the D (6 bases). The CDR3 contains 13 residues. Trimming took 0 bases from V and 12 from J, leaving 12 bases between them. The germline V gene encodes CDR1 MNHNS and CDR2 SASEGT. CDR3 residues: CASSEAQGSGQFF. In DNA form, the CDR3 reads TGTGCCAGCAGTGAAGCGCAGGGGTCGGGGCAGTTCTTC.

The rearrangement joins TRBV6-5 to TRBJ1-2; D uncertain. Germline V gives CDR1 MNHEY, CDR2 SVGAGI. The CDR3 runs to 15 residues. V lost 4 bases to trimming and J lost 7 bases, with 19 bases between them. The CDR3 DNA reads as TGTGCCAGCAGTTCCTGGACCCGCCAGAGGGCTGGCTACACCTTC. Its protein is CASSSWTRQRAGYTF.

The rearrangement joins TRBV6-1 to TRBJ1-2; no clear D gene. From germline, CDR1 is MNHNS and CDR2 SASEGT. This CDR3 spans 12 amino acids. The V gene lost 2 bases and the J gene lost 8 bases, with 9 bases spanning the gap. The CDR3 is CASSESRRGYTF. CDR3 coding DNA: TGTGCCAGCAGTGAATCTCGCAGGGGCTACACCTTC.

This clone was detected only a few times. This rearrangement joins TRBV6-1 to TRBJ1-5; TRBD1 matches 10 bases. Germline V lookup: CDR1 MNHNS, CDR2 SASEGT. The CDR3 runs to 17 residues. The V segment lost 1 base and the J segment 6 bases; nucleotides outside the gene matches: 9. This CDR3 reads CASSEVVGQGVLQPQHF. The CDR3 DNA is TGTGCCAGCAGTGAAGTCGTAGGACAGGGGGTGCTTCAGCCCCAGCATTTT.

This rearrangement joins TRBV6-5 to TRBJ1-1, with D possibly being TRBD1 (5 bases). Germline loops: CDR1 MNHEY, CDR2 SVGAGI. V gave up 6 bases and J gave up 4 bases, with 15 bases separating them. The CDR3 extends over 14 amino acids. CDR3 in amino acids: CASRKLQVGTEAFF. The CDR3 nucleotides are TGTGCCAGCAGGAAACTACAGGTGGGCACTGAAGCTTTCTTT.

This clone was counted a single time. V and J are TRBV5-1 and TRBJ1-1; D is undetermined. Germline V gene sequence: CDR1 SGHRS, CDR2 YFSETQ. V shed 0 bases and J shed 1 base, with 7 bases lying between them. CDR3 size: 14 residues. The CDR3 DNA reads TGCGCCAGCAGCTTGGGGCAATCGAACACTGAAGCTTTCTTT. This encodes CASSLGQSNTEAFF.

This clone has a single count. The chain links TRBV6-6 to TRBJ1-1; TRBD1 might be the D (6 bases). Trimming took 0 bases from V and 1 from J, leaving 12 bases between them. Germline CDR1 reads MNHNY; CDR2 reads SVGAGI (reference sequence). CDR3 length equals 16 residues. CDR3 region: CASSYSRQGRNTEAFF. CDR3 coding DNA: TGTGCCAGCAGTTACTCCCGGCAGGGGAGGAACACTGAAGCTTTCTTT.

CDR3 DNA: TGTGCCAGCAGCCCCGGGGTCCTTCCCGGTGAGCCCCAGCATTTT. Translated, it gives CASSPGVLPGEPQHF. This chain connects TRBV7-4 to TRBJ1-5; D is unclear. Trimming removed 5 bases from V and 8 bases from J, with 19 bases in between. The CDR3 is made up of 15 amino acids. Germline CDR1 is SGHVT and CDR2 is SQSDAQ.

The V call is TRBV4-2, the J call TRBJ1-2; TRBD1 matches 7 bases. Germline V gene lookup returns CDR1 LGHNA and CDR2 YNFKEQ. V lost 1 base and J lost 4; bases outside the gene matches: 6. This CDR3 has 15 amino acids. CDR3 coding DNA: TGTGCCAGCAGCCAAGGTGACAGGGAGGCCTATGGCTACACCTTC. Protein product: CASSQGDREAYGYTF.

The genes are TRBV19 and TRBJ2-5; maybe TRBD1 (6 bases). The CDR3 contains 14 residues. Deletions cut 0 bases from V and 2 bases from J, with 7 bases between. CDR1 LNHDA and CDR2 SQIVND come from the germline V gene (reference sequence). The CDR3 DNA sequence: TGTGCCAGTAGTATAGACAGGGGTCAAGAGACCCAGTACTTC. This gives the protein CASSIDRGQETQYF.

This clone was seen a few times. The chain combines TRBV4-1 with TRBJ2-3; D perhaps matches TRBD2 (5 bases). Germline V CDR1 and CDR2: MGHRA, YSYEKL. The CDR3 extends over 15 amino acids. The ends were cut back, 1 base at V and 6 bases at J, with 14 bases in the middle. CDR3 region: CASSQGENKRDTQYF. As DNA, the CDR3 is TGCGCCAGCAGCCAAGGGGAGAACAAGCGGGATACGCAGTATTTT.